This T cell receptor (beta chain) was obtained from a study of blood T cell repertoires in COVID-19. CDR1 is KGHSH and CDR2 is LQKENI in the germline V gene. The length of the CDR3 is 15 residues. V dropped 3 bases and J dropped 2; count of bases not matched to a gene: 3. This clone was seen once. TCRdb's copy holds only in-frame clones and misses some; the assay was immunoSEQ multiplex PCR. The repertoire holds 95,000 to 150,000 clones, with under 90% as singletons. The specimen sequenced was peripheral blood. The rearrangement links TRBV18 to TRBJ1-2; 10 bases match TRBD1. The receptor comes from a man aged 55 to 70 with acute or convalescent COVID-19. The CDR3 sequence is CASSPTGGVNYGYTF. CDR3 bases: TGTGCCAGCTCACCGACAGGGGGCGTAAACTATGGCTACACCTTC.